The 11 T cell receptor beta chains listed next were all sequenced from one sample in a study of T-cell memory formation after mild COVID-19. TCRdb fed the 5' RACE reads into MiXCR, producing one record per CDR3 protein. The sample has more than 35,000 distinct CDR3 sequences; less than 9.5% are singletons. The sequenced sample consisted of PBMCs or a T cell subset sorted from them (not recorded which). These receptors all stem from an adult woman who had mild COVID-19 (a few samples of this study predate the infection). Cell type and time point are not known.

This chain joins TRBV23-1 and TRBJ2-1, with 10 bases identical to TRBD1. TRBV23-1 is assigned to the ORF class and has an uncertain function. CDR3 length equals 17 residues. The J segment lost 8 bases and the V segment lost 5 bases, leaving 15 bases of the junction unmatched. CDR3 nucleotide sequence: TGCGCCAGCAGTACCCTCCGAACCGGGACAGGGGATTATGAGCAGTTCTTC. This encodes CASSTLRTGTGDYEQFF.

This clonotype was seen ten or more times. The chain joins TRBV5-1 to TRBJ2-2; D may correspond to TRBD1 or TRBD2 (5 bases each). CDR3 length: 20 amino acids. The V end was cut by 1 base, the J end by 0 bases, with 22 bases between. The V gene's germline CDR1 is SGHRS and CDR2 YFSETQ. CDR3 sequence: CASSLFPVDGTPANTGELFF. The CDR3 DNA follows: TGCGCCAGCAGCTTGTTTCCTGTAGACGGGACGCCCGCGAACACCGGGGAGCTGTTTTTT. The full variable domain, completed using reference TRBV5-1 and TRBJ2-2, is KAGVTQTPRYLIKTRGQQVTLSCSPISGHRSVSWYQQTPGQGLQFLFEYFSETQRNKGNFPGRFSGRQFSNSRSEMNVSTLELGDSALYLCASSLFPVDGTPANTGELFFGEGSRLTVL.

There are many counts of this clonotype. CDR3 amino acids: CASSEPGQGEGTYEQYF. CDR3 in DNA: TGCGCCAGCAGTGAACCAGGACAGGGCGAGGGGACCTACGAGCAGTACTTC. The chain has TRBV10-1 and TRBJ2-7; 8 bases align to TRBD1. V dropped 3 bases and J dropped 2; count of bases not matched to a gene: 12. The CDR3 covers 17 residues. Germline V gene data show CDR1 as WNHNN and CDR2 as SYGVQD (reference sequence).

This clonotype was counted between two and nine times. The chain employs TRBV6-4 and TRBJ1-2, with 8 bases aligning to TRBD1. Germline V gives CDR1 MRHNA, CDR2 SNTAGT. The CDR3 is 13 residues long. With 6 bases clipped from V and 8 bases from J, the junction kept 8 bases outside the gene matches. In DNA form, the CDR3 reads TGTGCCAGCAGCCCCGGGACAGGACGAGGCTACACCTTC. It is translated as CASSPGTGRGYTF.

The chain employs TRBV12-3 or TRBV12-4 and TRBJ2-5; D not resolved. V lost 2 bases and J 2 bases, leaving 6 bases between the germline ends. The CDR3 covers 13 residues. CDR3 in DNA: TGTGCCAGCAGTTTATGGCAGCAAGAGACCCAGTACTTC. This translates into CASSLWQQETQYF.

The table lists this clonotype with a few counts. As DNA, the CDR3 is TGTGCCAGCAGCCAAGACTCCCGGGGGGCCCAGCATTTT. Residues: CASSQDSRGAQHF. This chain links TRBV4-2 with TRBJ1-5; tentative D call: TRBD1 (5 bases). V lost 0 bases and J 11 bases, leaving 11 bases between the germline ends. CDR1 is LGHNA, CDR2 YNFKEQ, per germline. The CDR3 loop spans 13 amino acids.

V and J are TRBV7-2 and TRBJ2-3, with D hard to call. Germline V CDR1 and CDR2: SGHTA, FQGNSA. This CDR3 has 12 residues. The V gene lost 5 bases and the J gene lost 2 bases, with 5 bases spanning the gap. The CDR3 here is CASSRYTDTQYF. The DNA for the CDR3 is TGTGCCAGCAGCCGCTACACAGATACGCAGTATTTT.

This clonotype has only a few counts. The rearrangement joins TRBV27 to TRBJ2-1; D might be TRBD1 (7 bases). Germline CDR1 and CDR2: MNHEY and SMNVEV (reference sequence). Trimming left V 5 bases short and J 3 bases short, with 17 bases between. This CDR3 has 16 residues. The CDR3 nucleotides are TGTGCCAGCAGTGCTACTCCAGGGGGAGGCTACAATGAGCAGTTCTTC. Protein product: CASSATPGGGYNEQFF.

This chain uses TRBV20-1 with TRBJ2-3, with 16 bases aligning to TRBD2. Germline CDR1 is DFQATT and CDR2 is SNEGSKA (reference sequence). The CDR3 consists of 15 residues. V lost 6 bases to trimming and J lost 2 bases; unmatched junction nucleotides: 2. CDR3 in amino acids: CSAGTSGRATDTQYF. Written as DNA, the CDR3 is TGCAGTGCGGGGACTAGCGGGAGGGCCACAGATACGCAGTATTTT.

This clonotype appeared many times. V and J are TRBV11-2 and TRBJ2-1; TRBD2 agrees at 12 bases. CDR3 size: 15 residues. From germline, CDR1 is SGHAT and CDR2 FQNNGV. Trimming cost V 3 bases and J 8 bases; bases outside gene matches: 5. The CDR3 nucleotides are TGTGCCAGCAGCTTTGGACTAGCGGGAACCGATGAGCAGTTCTTC. Translating gives CASSFGLAGTDEQFF.

The sample holds a few counts of this clonotype. The junction differs from germline at one of its ends, possibly a read error. This chain connects TRBV20-1 to TRBJ2-1; 13 bases line up with TRBD2. The CDR3 extends over 14 amino acids. Germline-derived CDR1 and CDR2 are DFQATT and SNEGSKA (reference sequence). The CDR3 here is CRGMGTSGVPLGVF. The CDR3 nucleotides read TGCAGGGGGATGGGGACTAGCGGGGTACCATTAGGAGTCTTC.